Sequencing of this T cell receptor (beta chain) was carried out in a study of blood T cells in healthy people across ages. Background on the study: About one barcoded beta molecule per two T cells was captured by template switching.

Notes on the study in general: Using unsorted PBMCs precluded a conclusive naive versus antigen-experienced comparison. The unknown donor CMV status may have confounded expanded clonotype changes.

The length of the CDR3 is 14 residues. Germline CDR1 SQVTM, CDR2 ANQGSEA. V dropped 5 bases and J dropped 3; count of bases not matched to a gene: 6. Sample donors were healthy Caucasian individuals that came from Russia, aged roughly 6 to 100. The second PCR ran about 6 to 12 cycles with a sample-barcoded 5' primer and J-beta primers. TCRdb redid the calling of the 5' RACE reads with MiXCR, one entry per CDR3 protein. The data show approximately 830,000 distinct CDR3 sequences, 62% seen once. Notes on this clonotype: Its specificity is unknown.

The sequence was obtained from a man younger than 40 in good health. This chain joins TRBV29-1 and TRBJ2-7; TRBD1 aligns across 11 bases. The sample consisted of blood. This chain's CDR3 is CSVTSGTGGYEQYF. CDR3 nucleotides: TGCAGCGTTACTTCCGGGACAGGGGGCTACGAGCAGTACTTC.